This T cell receptor (beta chain) originates from a study of identical twins. The study, taken as a whole, reports: Insertions ran lower in abundant cord blood beta clonotypes, though not in memory repertoires.

As concerns this clonotype: Its antigen remains unknown.

The CDR3 totals 14 residues. Per germline, CDR1 SGHRS and CDR2 YFSETQ. Trimming pared 3 bases from V and 8 bases from J, leaving 15 bases between. cDNA molecules carried unique molecular identifiers, and template switching added a universal primer site. TCRdb re-derived calls from the 5' RACE reads in MiXCR, one entry per CDR3 protein. The sample consists of roughly 750,000 distinct CDR3 sequences, around 20% of them appearing once. Separately, the same data were catalogued under a study of T cells expressing NK-cell markers. That paper states: A handful of donors likewise had their CD3+CD56-NKG2C+ fraction led by these clonotypes.

The sequenced sample was PBMCs. The clonotype originates from a woman aged 18 to 35 in good health. The chain links TRBV5-1 to TRBJ2-1; D gene uncertain. This CDR3 is CASSSNLGSHEQFF. CDR3 sequence (DNA): TGCGCCAGCAGCTCCAACCTAGGGTCCCATGAGCAGTTCTTC.